These 25 T cell receptor beta chains share one sample of origin, sequenced in a study of molecular identifiers for immune sequencing clone quantification. A single record per CDR3 protein comes from TCRdb applying MiXCR to the PCR reads. The sample contains around 460,000 distinct CDR3 sequences, about 25% of which appear only once. What was sequenced was naive CD8+ T cells from blood, with Jurkat cell RNA spiked in. Noted subset: FACS-sorted CD8+CD4-CCR7+CD45RA+ naive T cells. These receptors all come from a human donor in good health. Some libraries in this study had Jurkat cell RNA spiked in.

V is TRBV7-9 and J is TRBJ2-7, with TRBD2 identical over 13 bases. The CDR3 totals 17 residues. Germline trimming cut 5 bases from V and 4 bases from J; bases unmatched to any gene: 11. The germline CDR1 and CDR2 sequences are SEHNR and FQNEAQ (reference sequence). CDR3 nucleotide sequence: TGTGCCAGCAGCACTGGGACTAGCGGGATTTCGGAATACGAGCAGTACTTC. As protein: CASSTGTSGISEYEQYF.

The chain joins TRBV7-9 to TRBJ1-3; possibly TRBD1 for D (6 bases). The germline V gene has CDR1 SEHNR and CDR2 FQNEAQ (reference sequence). The CDR3 spans 13 residues. V was shortened by 11 bases and J by 4 bases, with 15 bases between the two germline ends. CDR3 residues: CASRAGVGNTIYF. Written as DNA, the CDR3 is TGTGCCTCCAGGGCAGGGGTCGGAAACACCATATATTTT.

The chain is built from TRBV6-5 and TRBJ1-4; the match to TRBD1 covers 7 bases. J gave up 2 bases and V 6 bases, and 6 bases lay outside the gene matches. The germline gives CDR1 MNHEY, CDR2 SVGAGI. The CDR3 contains 15 residues. DNA of the CDR3: TGTGCCAGCAGGTGGGACAGCGGGACTAATGAAAAACTGTTTTTT. Amino acid sequence: CASRWDSGTNEKLFF.

Only a few counts were recorded for this clonotype. This may be a read error: a much more frequent sequence differs by one nucleotide. The chain combines TRBV28 with TRBJ2-3, with D uncertain. This CDR3 is built from 14 residues. Per the germline V gene, CDR1 is MDHEN and CDR2 is SYDVKM. The CDR3 DNA sequence: TGTGCCCGCAGTTTCCACCTTACGCCGGATACGCAGTATTTT. It is translated as CARSFHLTPDTQYF.

The genes are TRBV2 and TRBJ1-2, with 10 bases identical to TRBD1. The CDR3 consists of 17 residues. J was trimmed by 0 bases and V by 2 bases; bases with no gene match: 6. Germline V gene lookup returns CDR1 SNHLY and CDR2 FYNNEI. CDR3 region: CASSERWDRGPNYGYTF. CDR3 in DNA: TGTGCCAGCAGTGAACGTTGGGACAGGGGACCTAACTATGGCTACACCTTC.

The V and J genes are TRBV5-6 and TRBJ2-3, with TRBD2 as a possible D gene (6 bases). The CDR3 length is 17 residues. V shed 3 bases and J shed 6 bases, with 23 bases lying between them. Germline V gene sequence: CDR1 SGHDT, CDR2 YYEEEE. In DNA form, the CDR3 reads TGTGCCAGCAGCTGGCCCCGGCAGGGTAGAGGAGGGGATACGCAGTATTTT. It is translated as CASSWPRQGRGGDTQYF.

This clonotype was counted only a few times. The chain employs TRBV3-1 and TRBJ1-2; unclear D gene. V dropped 2 bases and J dropped 8 bases, with 15 bases sitting between them. CDR3 length: 14 residues. Looked up from germline, CDR1 is LGHDT and CDR2 is YNNKEL (reference sequence). The CDR3: CASSQSTPPEGYTF. In DNA, the CDR3 is TGTGCCAGCAGCCAATCTACTCCACCCGAGGGCTACACCTTC.

The chain's CDR3 is CASSSLATEQYF. CDR3 bases: TGTGCCAGCAGTAGCTTAGCTACCGAGCAGTACTTC. The V call is TRBV5-6, the J call TRBJ2-7; D unclear. The CDR3 extends over 12 amino acids. V lost 5 bases and J 6 bases, leaving 12 bases between the germline ends. The germline V gene encodes CDR1 SGHDT and CDR2 YYEEEE.

Turning to this clonotype: A much larger clone sits a single nucleotide away, making a read error possible. This chain joins TRBV4-3 and TRBJ2-7; unclear D gene. The CDR3 runs to 16 residues. Germline V gene lookup returns CDR1 LGHNA and CDR2 YSLEER. V lost 0 bases and J lost 6, with 18 bases in between. In DNA, the CDR3 is TGCGCCAGCAGCCAAGATTCCGGCAGCCCCCGCTGCGAGCAGTACTTC. Translation: CASSQDSGSPRCEQYF.

V gene TRBV2 combines with J gene TRBJ2-7; D is ambiguous. The V and J ends lost 7 bases and 1 base respectively, with 11 bases between them. The CDR3 totals 13 residues. From germline, CDR1 is SNHLY and CDR2 FYNNEI. In DNA, the CDR3 is TGTGCCAGCATAGGTGAAGGGTCCTACGAGCAGTACTTC. Translation: CASIGEGSYEQYF.

This chain connects TRBV21-1 to TRBJ2-2; the DNA was not used to check the table's D call, TRBD1. TRBV21-1 is classified as a pseudogene. The CDR3 consists of 14 residues. CDR3 in amino acids: CASSIQTGAGELFF. CDR3 bases: TGTGCCAGCAGCATTCAGACGGGGGCCGGGGAGCTGTTTTTT.

The chain links TRBV7-9 to TRBJ1-5; D might be TRBD1 (5 bases). Looked up from germline, CDR1 is SEHNR and CDR2 is FQNEAQ (reference sequence). Deletions cut 6 bases from V and 7 bases from J, with 19 bases between. CDR3 size: 15 residues. In DNA, the CDR3 is TGTGCCAGCAGGGACGGAGGGGAAGTGGGGCAGCCCCAGCATTTT. Translated, it gives CASRDGGEVGQPQHF.

A note on this clonotype: This may be a read error: a much more frequent sequence differs by one nucleotide. The genes are TRBV29-1 and TRBJ2-7; perhaps D is TRBD1 or TRBD2 (5 bases each). There are 15 residues in the CDR3. The V gene lost 4 bases and the J gene lost 3 bases, with 19 bases spanning the gap. Germline-derived CDR1 and CDR2 are SQVTM and ANQGSEA. CDR3 sequence (DNA): TGCAGCGTTGGTAAGGAAGGGACCGGCAACTACGAGCAGTACTTC. It is translated as CSVGKEGTGNYEQYF.

In its sample, this clonotype was seen a few times. This rearrangement joins TRBV30 to TRBJ1-4, with D possibly matching TRBD1 (5 bases). V was pared by 2 bases and J by 5 bases, with 9 bases between. CDR1 GTSNPN and CDR2 SVGIG come from the germline V gene (reference sequence). The CDR3 is 13 residues long. DNA of the CDR3: TGTGCCTGGAGTCTAGCAGGGAATGAAAAACTGTTTTTT. Residues: CAWSLAGNEKLFF.

This clonotype was counted once. A read error is possible here, since a much larger clone lies one base away. The genes are TRBV5-3 and TRBJ2-7; 8 bases agree with TRBD2. TRBV5-3 is recorded as an ORF, its role being uncertain. CDR3 length equals 15 residues. CDR3 in DNA: TGTACCAGCAGCCGGGGTAGCGGGATAACCTACGAGCAGTACTTC. Amino acid sequence: CTSSRGSGITYEQYF.

Ten or more counts support this clonotype. V and J are TRBV2 and TRBJ1-2; 8 bases agree with TRBD1. With 0 bases clipped from V and 0 bases from J, the junction kept 3 bases outside the gene matches. This CDR3 region has 16 residues. Germline CDR1 reads SNHLY; CDR2 reads FYNNEI. The CDR3 coding sequence is TGTGCCAGCAGTGAAGCGGGACAGGCGCCTAACTATGGCTACACCTTC. Amino acid sequence: CASSEAGQAPNYGYTF.

The sample holds a few counts of this clonotype. This chain joins TRBV12-3 or TRBV12-4 and TRBJ2-7, with unresolved D. V shed 3 bases and J shed 7 bases, with 7 bases lying between them. The CDR3 sequence is 11 residues long. The CDR3 loop is CASSFMGEQYF. CDR3 DNA: TGTGCCAGCAGTTTTATGGGGGAGCAGTACTTC.

At least ten counts were recorded for this clonotype. This chain links TRBV5-6 with TRBJ2-7, with D hard to call. The CDR3 length is 14 residues. Trimming stripped 0 bases from V and 0 bases from J, with 7 bases between. Germline CDR1 SGHDT, CDR2 YYEEEE. CDR3 amino acids: CASSLVGSSYEQYF. CDR3 bases: TGTGCCAGCAGCTTGGTGGGCAGCTCCTACGAGCAGTACTTC.

This clonotype was counted many times. The chain employs TRBV20-1 and TRBJ2-2; 7 bases align to TRBD2. This CDR3 spans 14 amino acids. The germline V gene has CDR1 DFQATT and CDR2 SNEGSKA (reference sequence). Losses at the gene ends were 1 base for V and 5 bases for J; bases not matched to a gene: 4. This CDR3 reads CSARVGTTTGELFF. In DNA, the CDR3 is TGCAGTGCTAGAGTCGGGACTACGACCGGGGAGCTGTTTTTT.

This clonotype occurred a few times. CDR3 sequence: CSARAVRSTTPSNEQFF. For the CDR3, the DNA is TGCAGTGCTAGAGCTGTCCGGTCAACAACGCCGTCCAATGAGCAGTTCTTC. This chain joins TRBV20-1 and TRBJ2-1, with D uncertain. This CDR3 is 17 amino acids long. V dropped 1 base and J dropped 6 bases, with 22 bases sitting between them. Germline-derived CDR1 and CDR2 are DFQATT and SNEGSKA (reference sequence).

This clonotype was detected a few times. The chain employs TRBV9 and TRBJ1-1, with 7 bases lining up with TRBD1. Germline V CDR1 and CDR2: SGDLS, YYNGEE. The CDR3 extends over 14 amino acids. V shed 4 bases and J 4 bases; nucleotides not matched to a gene: 7. The CDR3 spells CASSPTGVSTEAFF. The DNA for the CDR3 is TGTGCCAGCAGCCCAACAGGGGTTAGCACTGAAGCTTTCTTT.

In regard to this clonotype: A much bigger clone sits one base away, suggesting this may be a read error. This chain uses TRBV5-6 with TRBJ1-1; D not certain. The germline V gene encodes CDR1 SGHDT and CDR2 YYEEEE. This CDR3 is built from 13 residues. The DNA for the CDR3 is TGTGCCGGCAGCTGGACGTCAAACACTGAAGCTTTCTTT. Amino acids: CAGSWTSNTEAFF.

Concerning this clonotype: An end of the junction differs from the germline gene, which may be a read error. The chain combines TRBV5-3 with TRBJ2-7; 7 bases map to TRBD2. TRBV5-3 falls under the ORF class, with uncertain function. The CDR3 is 15 amino acids. The CDR3 here is CASSSSSGFSYEQYF. The DNA of the CDR3 is TGTGCCAGCAGCTCGTCTAGCGGCTTCTCCTACGAGCAGTACTTC.

The sample holds many counts of this clonotype. The V call is TRBV3-1, the J call TRBJ2-7; D gene unclear. With 0 bases removed from V and 3 bases from J, the gap between germline ends came to 12 bases. Germline CDR1 is LGHDT and CDR2 is YNNKEL (reference sequence). The CDR3 is 15 residues long. Here the CDR3 reads CASSQDRILGYEQYF. The CDR3 DNA reads TGTGCCAGCAGCCAAGATCGGATTCTTGGCTACGAGCAGTACTTC.

As regards this clonotype: One end of the junction varies from germline; a read error may be responsible. The chain recombines TRBV20-1 with TRBJ2-3; 11 bases line up with TRBD2. This CDR3 is 18 amino acids long. The germline V gene encodes CDR1 DFQATT and CDR2 SNEGSKA (reference sequence). The CDR3: CSARDTLTSGIFTDTQYF. The CDR3, as DNA: TGCAGTGCCAGAGACACACTGACTAGCGGGATATTCACAGATACGCAGTATTTT.